This entry is about one T cell receptor beta chain. Antigen: not known. The record originates from a study of human T cells and chemical hapten exposure. Study-wide results and limits: With DPC sensitization, TCRs exceeding 1 in 1000 frequency showed no change.

TCRdb recomputed calls from the RACE reads with MiXCR, one row per CDR3 protein. This table has roughly 150,000 distinct CDR3 sequences, 12% appearing once. The germline V gene has CDR1 MNHNY and CDR2 SVGAGI (reference sequence). With 8 bases removed from V and 0 bases from J, the gap between germline ends came to 17 bases. This CDR3 has 16 residues. Time point given: patch test 2, 6 weeks after DPC sensitization. Regarding treatment: therapeutic diphenylcyclopropenone sensitization with weekly scalp DPC. The sample here was whole blood, taken in connection with sensitization to the hapten diphenylcyclopropenone (DPC). The gene calls are TRBV6-6 and TRBJ1-5; possibly TRBD1 for D (5 bases). The clonotype comes from a woman aged 45-65 years with alopecia areata. Some clones in this sample may be carry-over from other donors' samples. The CDR3 sequence: CASVGRDGYSNQPQHF. For the CDR3, the DNA is TGTGCCAGCGTCGGGAGGGACGGCTATAGCAATCAGCCCCAGCATTTT.